The source of this TCR beta chain is a study of CD8 T cells in Susac syndrome. Study results and caveats: As the study acknowledged, the number of individuals in its TCR sequencing and HLA analysis was relatively small.

A quantity of 0.5 to 1 ug RNA underwent reverse transcription using random hexamers. From the immunoSEQ multiplex PCR reads, TCRdb called clonotypes with MiXCR, one entry per CDR3 protein. This sample carries some 110,000 distinct CDR3 sequences, 85% to 95% of them seen once, and the ten largest clones take 0.093%. The CDR3 is 13 residues long. Looked up from germline, CDR1 is SGHAT and CDR2 is FQDESV (reference sequence). V was clipped by 5 bases and J by 5 bases, with 13 bases between them. A remark on this clonotype: Its target is unknown.

V usage is TRBV11-1 and J usage is TRBJ2-7, with unresolved D. Sequenced input: CD4+ T cells from PBMCs. The sequence derives from a human donor with multiple sclerosis. CDR3 loop: CASSPAPRDEQYF. The CDR3 nucleotides read TGTGCCAGCAGCCCCGCCCCCCGGGACGAGCAGTACTTC.